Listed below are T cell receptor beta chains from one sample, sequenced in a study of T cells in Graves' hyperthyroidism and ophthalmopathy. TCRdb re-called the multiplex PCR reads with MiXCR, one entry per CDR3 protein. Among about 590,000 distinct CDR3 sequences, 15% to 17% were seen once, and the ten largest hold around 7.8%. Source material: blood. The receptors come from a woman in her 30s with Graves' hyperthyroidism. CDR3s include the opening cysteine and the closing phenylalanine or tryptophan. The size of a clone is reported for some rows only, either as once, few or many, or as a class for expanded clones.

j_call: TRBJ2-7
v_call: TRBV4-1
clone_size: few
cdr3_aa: CASSQVSGVHEQYF

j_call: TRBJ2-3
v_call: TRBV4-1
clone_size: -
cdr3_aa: CASSHPDRGTQYF

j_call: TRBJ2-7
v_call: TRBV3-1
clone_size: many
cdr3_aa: CASSQEPTDAYEQYF

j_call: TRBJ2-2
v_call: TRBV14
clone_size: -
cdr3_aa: CASSRDIKSGELFF

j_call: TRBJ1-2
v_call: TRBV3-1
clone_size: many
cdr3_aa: CASSQDYGTVYTF

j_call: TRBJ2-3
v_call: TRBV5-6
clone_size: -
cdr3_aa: CASSFKGRPSTDTQYF

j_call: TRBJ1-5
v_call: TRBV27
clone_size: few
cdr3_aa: CASSPRDTYQPQHF

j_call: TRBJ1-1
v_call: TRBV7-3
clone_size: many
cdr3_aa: CASSLVASATEAFF

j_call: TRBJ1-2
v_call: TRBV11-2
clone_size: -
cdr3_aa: CASSLGDVGSNGYTF

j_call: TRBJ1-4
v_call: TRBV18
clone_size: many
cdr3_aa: CASSPQGATNEKLFF

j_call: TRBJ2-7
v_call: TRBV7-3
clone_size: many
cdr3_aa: CASSLGQGVSYEQYF

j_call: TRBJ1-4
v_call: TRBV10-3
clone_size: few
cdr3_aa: CAIRGSANEKLFF

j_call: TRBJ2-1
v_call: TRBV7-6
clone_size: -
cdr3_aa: CASSSAGLSYNEQFF

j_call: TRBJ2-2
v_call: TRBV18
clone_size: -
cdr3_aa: CASLWGSNTGELFF

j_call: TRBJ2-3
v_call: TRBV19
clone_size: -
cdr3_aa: CASGPRNTDTQYF

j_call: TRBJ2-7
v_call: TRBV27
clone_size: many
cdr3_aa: CASSLYRAGPSYEQYF

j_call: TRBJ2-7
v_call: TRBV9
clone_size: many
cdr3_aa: CASSVGLAGVIYEQYF

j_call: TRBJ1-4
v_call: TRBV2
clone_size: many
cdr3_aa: CASDRVREKLFF

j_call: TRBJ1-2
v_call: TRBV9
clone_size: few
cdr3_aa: CASSVVTGNYGYTF

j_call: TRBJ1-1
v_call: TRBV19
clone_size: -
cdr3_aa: CASSILTGRNTEAFF

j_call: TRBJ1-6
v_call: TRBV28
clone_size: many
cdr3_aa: CASNDLLSYNSPLHF

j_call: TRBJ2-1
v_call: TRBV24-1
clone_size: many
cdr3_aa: CATSDSASGYNEQFF

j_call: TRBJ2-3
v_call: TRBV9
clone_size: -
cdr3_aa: CASSAGASGINTDTQYF

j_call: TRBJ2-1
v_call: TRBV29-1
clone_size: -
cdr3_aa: CSAERGDRGIGEQFF

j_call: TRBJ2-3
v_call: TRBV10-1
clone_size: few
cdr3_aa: CASSEGAVSLASPDTQYF

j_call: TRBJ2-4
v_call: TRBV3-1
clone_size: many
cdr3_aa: CASSPQGAAKNIQYF

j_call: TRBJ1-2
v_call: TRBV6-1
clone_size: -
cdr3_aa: CASSEGTIQYGYTF

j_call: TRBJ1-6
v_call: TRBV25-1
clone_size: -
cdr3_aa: CASSESPSVSPLHF

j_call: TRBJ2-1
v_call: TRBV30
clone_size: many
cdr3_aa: CAWSGAGGEQFF

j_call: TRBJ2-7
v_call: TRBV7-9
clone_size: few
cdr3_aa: CASSLNLRGSYEQYF

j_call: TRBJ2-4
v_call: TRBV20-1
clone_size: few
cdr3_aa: CSAKRDRGYIQYF

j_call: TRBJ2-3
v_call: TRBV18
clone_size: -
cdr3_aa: CASSPVPTSGSSTDTQYF

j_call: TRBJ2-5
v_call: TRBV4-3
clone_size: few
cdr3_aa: CASSQDRLAVETQYF

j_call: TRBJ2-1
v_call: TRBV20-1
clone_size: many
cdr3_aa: CSARELAGGYNEQFF

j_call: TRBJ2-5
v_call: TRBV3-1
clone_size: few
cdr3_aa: CASSLLRQETQYF

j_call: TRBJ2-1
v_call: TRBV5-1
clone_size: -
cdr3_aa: CASSQDPPTGASGEQFF

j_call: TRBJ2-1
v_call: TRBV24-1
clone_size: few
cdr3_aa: CATSDPLSDSEQFF

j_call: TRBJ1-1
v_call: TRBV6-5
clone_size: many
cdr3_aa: CASSYASPSEGNTEAFF

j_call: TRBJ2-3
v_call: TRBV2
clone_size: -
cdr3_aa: CASRPTSGSPTDTQYF

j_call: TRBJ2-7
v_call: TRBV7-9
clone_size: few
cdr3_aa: CASSSSGDPHYEQYF